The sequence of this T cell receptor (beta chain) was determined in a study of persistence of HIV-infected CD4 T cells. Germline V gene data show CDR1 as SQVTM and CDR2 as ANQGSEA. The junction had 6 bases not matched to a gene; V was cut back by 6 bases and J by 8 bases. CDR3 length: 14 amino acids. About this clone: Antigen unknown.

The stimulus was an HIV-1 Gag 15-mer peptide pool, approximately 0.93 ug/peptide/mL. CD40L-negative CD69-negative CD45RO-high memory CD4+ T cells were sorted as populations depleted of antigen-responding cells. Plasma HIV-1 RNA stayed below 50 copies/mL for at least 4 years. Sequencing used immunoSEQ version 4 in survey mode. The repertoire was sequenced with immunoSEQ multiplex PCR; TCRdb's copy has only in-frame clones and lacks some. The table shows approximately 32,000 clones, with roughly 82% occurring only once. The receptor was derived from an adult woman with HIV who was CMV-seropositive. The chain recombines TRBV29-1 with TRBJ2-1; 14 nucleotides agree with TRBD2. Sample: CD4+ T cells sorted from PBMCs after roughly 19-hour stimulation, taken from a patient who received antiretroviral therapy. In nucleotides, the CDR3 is TGCAGCGTCCAGACTAGCGGGAGGGCGGATGAGCAGTTCTTC. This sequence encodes CSVQTSGRADEQFF.